Below, 5 T cell receptor beta chains from the same sample are listed, as sequenced in a study of cytomegalovirus exposure and HLA in healthy donors. With 60 Vbeta and 13 Jbeta primers, the PCR was carried out. The assay was immunoSEQ multiplex PCR, and TCRdb's table has in-frame clones only and misses some. The table lists about 94,000 clones, roughly 79% of them singletons. The sample was PBMCs. Source of these receptors: a woman in her thirties or forties in good health and CMV-seronegative.

The chain joins TRBV2 to TRBJ2-6, with D possibly being TRBD2 (5 bases). CDR1 and CDR2 from the germline V gene are SNHLY and FYNNEI. Deletions cut 8 bases from V and 0 bases from J, with 8 bases between. The CDR3 covers 14 residues. CDR3: CASLGSSGANVLTF. CDR3 sequence (DNA): TGTGCCAGCCTAGGGAGCTCTGGGGCCAACGTCCTGACTTTC.

The V call is TRBV14, the J call TRBJ2-1; 8 bases line up with TRBD2. Per germline, CDR1 SGHDN and CDR2 FVKESK. This CDR3 contains 15 residues. With V trimmed by 4 bases and J by 8 bases, 10 bases remained unmatched. The DNA of the CDR3 is TGTGCCAGCAGCCCCCTAGGCGCGGGGGGCGATGAGCAGTTCTTC. Translation gives CASSPLGAGGDEQFF.

This clone showed up just once. The chain uses TRBV9 and TRBJ1-2, with D tentatively TRBD1 (6 bases). V shed 0 bases and J shed 2 bases, with 11 bases lying between them. The CDR3 consists of 15 residues. In germline, CDR1 is SGDLS, CDR2 YYNGEE. The CDR3 region is CASSVAAGANYGYTF. The CDR3 DNA reads as TGTGCCAGCAGCGTAGCGGCAGGGGCAAACTATGGCTACACCTTC.

The chain employs TRBV5-6 and TRBJ2-1; TRBD1 aligns across 9 bases. CDR1 and CDR2 (germline): SGHDT, YYEEEE. This CDR3 is 15 amino acids long. With 4 bases clipped from V and 4 bases from J, the junction kept 6 bases outside the gene matches. DNA of the CDR3: TGTGCCAGCAGCAAGCCGGGACAGGGATACAATGAGCAGTTCTTC. Translation: CASSKPGQGYNEQFF.

This chain links TRBV7-2 with TRBJ2-7, with D unclear. This CDR3 is built from 13 residues. CDR1 is SGHTA, CDR2 FQGNSA, per germline. Trimming removed 2 bases from V and 1 base from J, with 6 bases in between. This CDR3 is CASSLTQSYEQYF. CDR3 DNA sequence: TGTGCCAGCAGCTTAACACAGTCCTACGAGCAGTACTTC.